Listed below are T cell receptor beta chains from one sample, sequenced in a study of T cell changes during pregnancy in multiple sclerosis. The protocol was immunoSEQ multiplex PCR, while the TCRdb copy is restricted to in-frame clones and leaves out a portion. The sample holds about 120,000 clones, under 95% seen once. Sample: peripheral blood, taken before pregnancy. The receptors here all came from a female donor with multiple sclerosis, enrolled in a pregnancy study. Each CDR3 is given with its conserved first and last residue. A D gene is named only where the DNA matches it firmly.

TRBD1,TRBJ2-7,TRBV27,CASSLSGTGAFYEQYF,TGTGCCAGCAGTTTATCGGGGACAGGAGCTTTCTACGAGCAGTACTTC
TRBD2,TRBJ2-7,TRBV5-1,CASSTSGSSYEQYF,TGCGCCAGCAGTACTAGCGGGAGCTCCTACGAGCAGTACTTC
TRBD1,TRBJ1-3,TRBV5-1,CASSPGTELSGNTIYF,TGCGCCAGCAGCCCCGGGACAGAGCTCTCTGGAAACACCATATATTTT
NA,TRBJ1-5,TRBV19,CASTAGNQPQHF,TGTGCCAGTACTGCGGGCAATCAGCCCCAGCATTTT
NA,TRBJ1-2,TRBV7-5,CVRSFSGTGTSYGYTF,TGTGTCAGAAGCTTTTCTGGGACAGGGACGTCCTATGGCTACACCTTC
TRBD1,TRBJ1-3,TRBV19,CASSIPGQGGNTIYF,TGTGCCAGTAGTATTCCGGGACAGGGAGGAAACACCATATATTTT
TRBD1,TRBJ1-4,TRBV15,CATSKGQGAGANEKLFF,TGTGCCACCAGCAAGGGACAGGGGGCGGGCGCTAATGAAAAACTGTTTTTT
NA,TRBJ1-2,TRBV7-8,CASSPPGRGNYGYTF,TGTGCCAGCAGCCCCCCCGGAAGGGGGAACTATGGCTACACCTTC
TRBD2,TRBJ2-1,TRBV5-4,CASSSRLAGGFEQFF,TGTGCCAGCAGCTCTCGACTAGCGGGGGGGTTTGAGCAGTTCTTC
NA,TRBJ2-3,TRBV7-9,CASSLGPDTQYF,TGTGCCAGCAGCTTGGGGCCAGATACGCAGTATTTT
NA,TRBJ2-7,TRBV18,CASSPWDFPYEQYF,TGTGCCAGCTCACCTTGGGACTTTCCCTACGAGCAGTACTTC
TRBD2,TRBJ2-2,TRBV4-2,CASSQVQRGNTGELFF,TGTGCCAGCAGCCAAGTCCAGCGGGGGAACACCGGGGAGCTGTTTTTT
TRBD2,TRBJ2-1,TRBV6-1,CASRVGLLNEQFF,TGTGCCAGCAGGGTGGGACTACTCAATGAGCAGTTCTTC
TRBD2,TRBJ2-7,TRBV29-1,CSVIVAGDEQYF,TGCAGCGTCATCGTAGCGGGAGACGAGCAGTACTTC
NA,TRBJ2-5,TRBV5-6,CASSLASIVETQYF,TGTGCCAGCAGCTTGGCGTCTATCGTGGAGACCCAGTACTTC